These 30 T cell receptor beta chains came from one sample sequenced in a study of T cell clones after liver transplantation (dated by TCRdb to the late 2010s). Libraries were prepared through the immunoSEQ multiplex PCR assay. TCRdb limited this immuneACCESS table to in-frame rearrangements with V and J called. A share of clones is missing; checked studies link under half to unresolved V genes, and the rest is unexplained. For this sample there are under 90,000 clones; 80% appear just once. The leading ten clones occupy around 0.66% of the sample. The sample's time point, from its label and the paper: pre-transplant. Sample: CD4+ T cells from blood, taken before liver transplant. The receptors shown here come from a human donor who received a liver transplant.

This chain uses TRBV5-1 with TRBJ2-1; 7 bases agree with TRBD2. Germline CDR1 reads SGHRS; CDR2 reads YFSETQ. CDR3 length: 14 amino acids. With 1 base clipped from V and 7 bases from J, the junction kept 5 bases outside the gene matches. Here the CDR3 reads CASSLLVGGNEQFF. The CDR3 DNA follows: TGCGCCAGCAGCTTGCTTGTGGGAGGGAATGAGCAGTTCTTC.

The chain has TRBV19 and TRBJ1-2; the D is unclear. Germline lookup yields CDR1 LNHDA and CDR2 SQIVND (reference sequence). The CDR3 runs to 15 residues. Trimming shortened V by 6 bases and J by 8 bases, and 22 bases separated the two germline ends. The chain's CDR3 is CASRDPAIMVQGYTF. The CDR3 coding sequence is TGTGCCAGTAGGGATCCGGCAATAATGGTACAGGGCTACACCTTC.

This sequence joins TRBV28 and TRBJ2-7; 9 positions agree with TRBD1. The CDR3 spans 17 residues. The V and J ends lost 1 base and 0 bases, in that order; junction bases with no gene match: 7. The germline gives CDR1 MDHEN, CDR2 SYDVKM. This CDR3 reads CASSLSRDRASSYEQYF. As DNA, the CDR3 is TGTGCCAGCAGTTTATCCCGGGACAGGGCGAGCTCCTACGAGCAGTACTTC.

This clone was seen more than once but under ten times. The chain is built from TRBV7-9 and TRBJ2-5; 7 nucleotides align to TRBD2. This CDR3 has 16 amino acids. After removal of 5 bases from V and 3 bases from J, the junction contained 12 bases not matched to a gene. From germline, CDR1 is SEHNR and CDR2 FQNEAQ (reference sequence). CDR3 bases: TGTGCCAGCAGCCCCTACGGGGGGAACGCCGAAGAGACCCAGTACTTC. Translating it yields CASSPYGGNAEETQYF.

The chain carries TRBV10-3 and TRBJ2-1; D gene unclear. CDR3 length equals 15 residues. Germline V gene data show CDR1 as ENHRY and CDR2 as SYGVKD. The V gene lost 6 bases and the J gene lost 0 bases, with 12 bases spanning the gap. The CDR3 here is CAISGESYSYNEQFF. Written as DNA, the CDR3 is TGTGCCATCAGCGGCGAGTCATACTCCTACAATGAGCAGTTCTTC.

The J gene is TRBJ2-1, the V gene TRBV7-2; perhaps TRBD2 as D (7 bases). V shed 5 bases and J shed 8 bases, with 19 bases lying between them. The CDR3 sequence is 15 residues long. Germline V gene lookup returns CDR1 SGHTA and CDR2 FQGNSA. This CDR3 reads CASSPLGGVGDEQFF. The CDR3 bases are TGTGCCAGCAGCCCCCTAGGGGGGGTCGGGGATGAGCAGTTCTTC.

This clone appeared a single time. This chain links TRBV9 with TRBJ2-2; D unresolved. Germline V gives CDR1 SGDLS, CDR2 YYNGEE. V was shortened by 3 bases and J by 7 bases, with 13 bases between the two germline ends. The CDR3 has 14 residues. The CDR3 bases are TGTGCCAGCAGCGCCGACCTTGGTGGCGGGGAGCTGTTTTTT. This sequence encodes CASSADLGGGELFF.

This chain links TRBV20-1 with TRBJ1-1; D is uncertain. Trimming left V 5 bases short and J 2 bases short, with 6 bases between. CDR1 is DFQATT, CDR2 SNEGSKA, per germline (reference sequence). This CDR3 is built from 11 residues. The CDR3 region has the DNA TGCAGTGCTGACGTAAACACTGAAGCTTTCTTT. Translating gives CSADVNTEAFF.

The chain carries TRBV5-6 and TRBJ1-2; no firm D call. V was clipped by 0 bases and J by 14 bases, with 11 bases between them. CDR3 length: 11 residues. In germline, CDR1 is SGHDT, CDR2 YYEEEE. The CDR3 bases are TGTGCCAGCAGCTTGGAACAGCTCTATACCTTC. This encodes CASSLEQLYTF.

The chain recombines TRBV15 with TRBJ1-2, with 10 bases that match TRBD1. Germline V CDR1 and CDR2: LNHNV, YYDKDF (reference sequence). The CDR3 is made up of 15 amino acids. J was trimmed by 5 bases and V by 6 bases; bases with no gene match: 9. In DNA form, the CDR3 reads TGTGCCACCAGGACCGGGACAGGGGTTGCTTATGGCTACACCTTC. Amino acid sequence: CATRTGTGVAYGYTF.

There are a few counts of this clone. J is TRBJ1-2 and V is TRBV28; tentatively, D is TRBD1 (6 bases). The germline V gene encodes CDR1 MDHEN and CDR2 SYDVKM. V was cut by 3 bases and J by 5 bases, with 10 bases left in between. The CDR3 is made up of 13 amino acids. The DNA of the CDR3 is TGTGCCAGCAGTTTTCACAGGGCTTATGGCTACACCTTC. This translates into CASSFHRAYGYTF.

This clone appeared once. The J gene is TRBJ1-4, the V gene TRBV7-2; no clear D gene. Trimming left V 3 bases short and J 1 base short, with 9 bases between. Germline CDR1 is SGHTA and CDR2 is FQGNSA. The CDR3 has 15 amino acids. The DNA of the CDR3 is TGTGCCAGCAGCTTGAGTGGGGTAACTAATGAAAAACTGTTTTTT. Translation gives CASSLSGVTNEKLFF.

This clone appeared once. The chain links TRBV6-5 to TRBJ1-1, with no clear D. Trimming removed 1 base from V and 7 bases from J, with 16 bases in between. Germline loops: CDR1 MNHEY, CDR2 SVGAGI. This CDR3 is built from 15 residues. The CDR3 DNA follows: TGTGCCAGCAGTTACTTATCGAAAAGGGCCTTTGAAGCTTTCTTT. It yields the protein CASSYLSKRAFEAFF.

The chain links TRBV28 to TRBJ2-5; D unclear. The CDR3 totals 14 residues. The germline V gene encodes CDR1 MDHEN and CDR2 SYDVKM. V shed 3 bases and J shed 2 bases, with 10 bases lying between them. Here the CDR3 reads CASSFFRIQETQYF. The CDR3 nucleotides are TGTGCCAGCAGTTTTTTCCGGATTCAAGAGACCCAGTACTTC.

V gene TRBV7-2 combines with J gene TRBJ1-1; a weak D match, TRBD1 (5 bases). The CDR3 spans 15 residues. Germline-derived CDR1 and CDR2 are SGHTA and FQGNSA. Deletions cut 0 bases from V and 5 bases from J, with 13 bases between. The CDR3 DNA sequence: TGTGCCAGCAGCTTAGCCCGGGGCGCGGTAACTGAAGCTTTCTTT. This encodes CASSLARGAVTEAFF.

This clone has only a few counts. The J gene is TRBJ2-5, the V gene TRBV21-1; the table names TRBD1, a call not compared with the DNA. TRBV21-1 is designated a pseudogene. The CDR3 extends over 16 amino acids. CDR3 in DNA: TGTGCCAGCAGCACCTTACGGACAGGGGAATTAGAGACCCAGTACTTC. Protein product: CASSTLRTGELETQYF.

The rearrangement joins TRBV7-6 to TRBJ2-5, with 7 nucleotides matching TRBD1. The CDR3 length is 16 residues. Trimming removed 3 bases from V and 2 bases from J; junction bases left unmatched: 9. Germline-derived CDR1 and CDR2 are SGHVS and FNYEAQ. The CDR3 DNA sequence: TGTGCCAGCAGCTTGGGGAAGGACAGGCTACAAGAGACCCAGTACTTC. Translating gives CASSLGKDRLQETQYF.

The chain uses TRBV28 and TRBJ1-1; no firm D call. The CDR3 length is 11 residues. CDR1 and CDR2 from the germline V gene are MDHEN and SYDVKM. The germline V and J ends were trimmed by 0 bases and 10 bases, with 6 bases remaining between them. For the CDR3, the DNA is TGTGCCAGCAGTTTATGGGAGTCAGCTTTCTTT. Amino acids: CASSLWESAFF.

This chain uses TRBV30 with TRBJ1-5, with TRBD1 as a possible D gene (6 bases). The V end was cut by 2 bases, the J end by 2 bases, with 13 bases between. Germline values: CDR1 GTSNPN, CDR2 SVGIG (reference sequence). The CDR3 totals 15 residues. For the CDR3, the DNA is TGTGCCTGGAGTCATAGGACAGTGGGCAATCAGCCCCAGCATTTT. Amino acids: CAWSHRTVGNQPQHF.

The chain links TRBV7-2 to TRBJ1-1, with a possible D match to TRBD1 (5 bases). Trimming left V 3 bases short and J 5 bases short, with 13 bases between. The CDR3 runs to 14 residues. CDR1 SGHTA and CDR2 FQGNSA come from the germline V gene. CDR3 bases: TGTGCCAGCAGCTTTGCAGGGTCGGAAACTGAAGCTTTCTTT. Its translation is CASSFAGSETEAFF.

This clone was seen a few times. This sequence joins TRBV10-2 and TRBJ1-5; possibly TRBD1 for D (5 bases). Trimming left V 8 bases short and J 6 bases short, with 17 bases between. The CDR3 is made up of 14 amino acids. Germline V gene sequence: CDR1 WSHSY, CDR2 SAAADI. In DNA form, the CDR3 reads TGCGCCAGCGGGAGGGACGGGGGAGGTCAGCCCCAGCATTTT. Its translation: CASGRDGGGQPQHF.

The chain carries TRBV5-5 and TRBJ1-5; 7 nucleotides agree with TRBD1. The germline V gene has CDR1 SGHKS and CDR2 YYEKEE (reference sequence). CDR3 size: 16 residues. J gave up 0 bases and V 3 bases, and 6 bases lay outside the gene matches. The CDR3 spells CASSSLGGYSNQPQHF. The CDR3 DNA follows: TGTGCCAGCAGCTCATTAGGGGGCTATAGCAATCAGCCCCAGCATTTT.

The rearrangement links TRBV11-2 to TRBJ2-2, with D perhaps given as TRBD1 or TRBD2 (5 bases each). V was clipped by 0 bases and J by 5 bases, with 10 bases between them. The CDR3 is 15 residues long. CDR1 is SGHAT and CDR2 is FQNNGV in the germline V gene. As DNA, the CDR3 is TGTGCCAGCAGCTTAGATGTGAGGGGTACCGGGGAGCTGTTTTTT. Translated: CASSLDVRGTGELFF.

This clone was recorded only once. The rearrangement links TRBV19 to TRBJ1-4; maybe TRBD1 (5 bases). Germline CDR1 is LNHDA and CDR2 is SQIVND (reference sequence). The germline V and J ends were trimmed by 5 bases and 7 bases, with 17 bases remaining between them. The CDR3 runs 15 residues. In DNA, the CDR3 is TGTGCCAGTAGTCGGGGGGAGCCTGGGGGTGAAAAACTGTTTTTT. Its protein is CASSRGEPGGEKLFF.

The genes are TRBV4-1 and TRBJ2-5, with D perhaps matching TRBD2 (7 bases). The CDR3 is 13 amino acids. V was pared by 5 bases and J by 5 bases, with 12 bases between. Germline V gene lookup returns CDR1 MGHRA and CDR2 YSYEKL. This CDR3 reads CASSWTRGETQYF. CDR3 nucleotides: TGCGCCAGCAGCTGGACTAGGGGGGAGACCCAGTACTTC.

The chain recombines TRBV2 with TRBJ2-3, with 10 bases aligning to TRBD1. V lost 4 bases, J lost 3 bases, and 7 bases stayed unmatched. The V gene's germline CDR1 is SNHLY and CDR2 FYNNEI. CDR3 length: 16 residues. DNA for the CDR3: TGTGCCAGCAGTGGGGACAGGGGTATTGTGACAGATACGCAGTATTTT. This translates into CASSGDRGIVTDTQYF.

The chain has TRBV18 and TRBJ2-6; D might be TRBD2 (6 bases). Germline CDR1 is KGHSH and CDR2 is LQKENI. This CDR3 region has 15 residues. Trimming left V 4 bases short and J 11 bases short, with 18 bases between. The CDR3 sequence is CASSRGEPPLHVLTF. CDR3 sequence (DNA): TGTGCCAGCTCACGCGGGGAGCCCCCCCTCCACGTCCTGACTTTC.

The chain links TRBV5-1 to TRBJ1-1; D is unclear. This CDR3 is 12 amino acids long. Trimming shortened V by 4 bases and J by 1 base, and 5 bases separated the two germline ends. Germline CDR1 and CDR2: SGHRS and YFSETQ. This CDR3 reads CASSEPNTEAFF. In DNA form, the CDR3 reads TGCGCCAGCAGCGAACCGAACACTGAAGCTTTCTTT.

The chain has TRBV5-1 and TRBJ2-7; 7 bases fit TRBD1. With V trimmed by 4 bases and J by 6 bases, 13 bases remained unmatched. This CDR3 region has 15 residues. CDR1 and CDR2 from the germline V gene are SGHRS and YFSETQ. CDR3 loop: CASSLTLGPGGEQYF. CDR3 in DNA: TGCGCCAGCAGCCTGACGCTCGGCCCAGGGGGCGAGCAGTACTTC.

This clone has a handful of counts. The chain combines TRBV30 with TRBJ1-1, with a tentative D call TRBD1 (5 bases). Deletions cut 0 bases from V and 10 bases from J, with 12 bases between. The CDR3 spans 12 residues. The V gene's germline CDR1 is GTSNPN and CDR2 SVGIG (reference sequence). CDR3 nucleotides: TGTGCCTGGAGTGTACGGTCAGGGACAGCTTTCTTT. Translated: CAWSVRSGTAFF.